Detailed here is one TCR beta chain. As yet, its antigen is unknown. From germline, CDR1 is LGHNA and CDR2 YNFKEQ. The CDR3 sequence is 15 residues long. The V end was cut by 1 base, the J end by 6 bases, with 13 bases between. This sample was taken from a study of human T cells and chemical hapten exposure. Across the study: Diphenylcyclopropenone doses were given weekly to the scalps of patients across the approximately 24-week study. Patch tests delivered 0.01% DPC to the upper back and were evaluated at 6 days. Study-wide results and caveats: Since the donors had alopecia, their immune response may not be the same as that of healthy people. TCRs exceeding 1 in 1000 frequency stayed unchanged with DPC sensitization.

The time point: patch test 3, about 24 weeks after DPC sensitization. Treatment denoted: therapeutic diphenylcyclopropenone sensitization with weekly scalp DPC. TCRdb re-derived calls from the RACE reads in MiXCR, one entry per CDR3 protein. The sample holds under 200,000 distinct CDR3 sequences, about 30% seen once. This chain connects TRBV4-2 to TRBJ1-5, with D unclear. The sample was whole blood, taken in connection with sensitization to the hapten diphenylcyclopropenone (DPC). The clonotype originates from a young woman with alopecia areata. Some clones in this sample may be carry-over from other donors' samples. CDR3: CASSQGVQALQPQHF. CDR3 nucleotide sequence: TGTGCCAGCAGCCAAGGGGTGCAGGCGCTTCAGCCCCAGCATTTT.